This section outlines one T cell receptor (beta chain) sequence together with its context. The CDR3 is 15 residues long. Germline-derived CDR1 and CDR2 are SGHRS and YFSETQ. V gave up 0 bases and J gave up 5 bases, with 11 bases separating them. The sample comes from a study of T cell responses to AZD1222 COVID-19 vaccine. The table came from immunoSEQ multiplex PCR; TCRdb's copy has only in-frame clones and leaves some out. The profile shows under 200,000 clones, over 85% of them singletons. The chain carries TRBV5-1 and TRBJ2-2; tentatively, D is TRBD2 (5 bases). This TCR was sampled from an adult who received the MenACWY meningococcal vaccine as a control. The material was peripheral blood, obtained 28 days after the second dose of the MenACWY control vaccine. CDR3 protein: CASSLALPGTGELFF. DNA of the CDR3: TGCGCCAGCAGCTTGGCCCTACCGGGAACCGGGGAGCTGTTTTTT. The full variable domain, its missing parts supplied by reference TRBV5-1 and TRBJ2-2, is KAGVTQTPRYLIKTRGQQVTLSCSPISGHRSVSWYQQTPGQGLQFLFEYFSETQRNKGNFPGRFSGRQFSNSRSEMNVSTLELGDSALYLCASSLALPGTGELFFGEGSRLTVL.